This passage covers 30 T cell receptor beta chains from one sample sequenced in a study of regulatory T cells in long-lasting Graves disease (dated by TCRdb to the early 2020s). Library preparation used multiplex PCR. For sequencing, an Illumina HiSeq 4000 was employed. To build TCR beta libraries, CDR3 regions were amplified by Arm-PCR using iRepertoire HTBI primers. TCRdb reprocessing: public reads trimmed at Q25 with fastp, clones called with MiXCR, in-frame beta chains kept. Duplicate CDR3 protein sequences are folded into a single record with the most common DNA and genes. Here the sample has fewer than 650,000 distinct CDR3 sequences; roughly a sixth occur a single time. More than 10% of the sample is taken by the ten largest. Interpreted using the paper, the time point label stands for: newly diagnosed GD, antithyroid drugs for less than 3 months. RNA was extracted from PBMCs in TRIzol for both TCR sequencing and RNA sequencing.

This sample was shared with a second study, whose subject was T cells in Graves' hyperthyroidism and ophthalmopathy.

This sample comprised peripheral blood mononuclear cells (PBMCs), obtained at new diagnosis, from a patient treated with antithyroid drugs. The receptor set was obtained from a man aged 18 to 30 with Graves disease. Donor details come from another sample of the same person, matched by shared clones.

The V gene is TRBV20-1, the J gene TRBJ2-7, with D tentatively TRBD1 or TRBD2 (5 bases each). Germline-derived CDR1 and CDR2 are DFQATT and SNEGSKA (reference sequence). This CDR3 region has 13 residues. V shed 0 bases and J shed 3 bases, with 9 bases lying between them. The CDR3 spells CSARDLGVYEQYF. The CDR3 DNA follows: TGCAGTGCTAGAGATCTGGGGGTCTACGAGCAGTACTTC.

This clonotype showed up many times. The chain couples TRBV28 to TRBJ1-5; 8 bases match TRBD1. Germline assignment: CDR1 MDHEN and CDR2 SYDVKM. The CDR3 loop spans 15 amino acids. After removal of 4 bases from V and 3 bases from J, the junction contained 5 bases not matched to a gene. The CDR3 DNA follows: TGTGCCAGCAGTTACAGGGGGAGCTACAATCAGCCCCAGCATTTT. Protein product: CASSYRGSYNQPQHF.

This clonotype has ten or more counts. This chain links TRBV3-1 with TRBJ1-1; tentative D call: TRBD1 (6 bases). CDR3 length: 13 residues. Germline V gene lookup returns CDR1 LGHDT and CDR2 YNNKEL (reference sequence). Trimming took off 4 bases at V and 3 bases at J, with 9 bases between the two ends. The CDR3, as DNA: TGTGCCAGCAGCCCGGGGGCCCACACTGAAGCTTTCTTT. Translated, it gives CASSPGAHTEAFF.

This clonotype has a count of ten or more. The chain couples TRBV27 to TRBJ2-1; 12 nucleotides match TRBD2. The length of the CDR3 is 14 residues. Germline V lookup: CDR1 MNHEY, CDR2 SMNVEV (reference sequence). The ends lost 6 bases at V and 7 bases at J; junction bases unmatched: 4. The CDR3 DNA reads as TGTGCCAGCAGACTAGCGGGAGGATTGAATGAGCAGTTCTTC. Its protein is CASRLAGGLNEQFF.

In its sample, this clonotype was seen many times. The chain joins TRBV7-2 to TRBJ2-1; the match to TRBD2 covers 9 bases. CDR1 and CDR2 (germline): SGHTA, FQGNSA. Trimming at V came to 0 bases and at J to 4 bases, leaving 4 bases not matched to a gene. This CDR3 comprises 16 residues. CDR3 amino acids: CASSLALAGLYNEQFF. The CDR3 nucleotides read TGTGCCAGCAGCTTAGCGCTAGCGGGATTATACAATGAGCAGTTCTTC.

The sample holds many counts of this clonotype. A read error may account for a junction end that differs from germline. The chain links TRBV5-1 to TRBJ2-1, with D hard to call. The CDR3 is made up of 12 amino acids. The germline V gene has CDR1 SGHRS and CDR2 YFSETQ. CDR3 sequence: CASSLAVNEQFF. The CDR3 region has the DNA TGTGCCAGCAGCTTGGCGGTCAATGAGCAGTTCTTC.

The chain employs TRBV19 and TRBJ2-7; the D is unclear. The V gene lost 5 bases and the J gene lost 3 bases, with 14 bases spanning the gap. The germline V gene has CDR1 LNHDA and CDR2 SQIVND (reference sequence). The CDR3 contains 14 residues. CDR3: CASSVAVLGYEQYF. In nucleotides, the CDR3 is TGTGCCAGTAGTGTTGCGGTATTGGGCTACGAGCAGTACTTC.

This clonotype occurred many times. This sequence joins TRBV18 and TRBJ2-1; D call uncertain. V dropped 5 bases and J dropped 10 bases, with 18 bases sitting between them. This CDR3 is built from 14 residues. The germline V gene encodes CDR1 KGHSH and CDR2 LQKENI. CDR3 sequence: CASSNERRAGEQFF. The CDR3 region has the DNA TGTGCCAGCTCAAATGAGCGCAGAGCAGGAGAGCAGTTCTTC.

This clonotype has more than one count but fewer than ten. The rearrangement joins TRBV2 to TRBJ1-4, with D maybe TRBD1 (5 bases). This CDR3 region has 13 residues. CDR1 SNHLY and CDR2 FYNNEI come from the germline V gene. Trimming removed 6 bases from V and 5 bases from J, with 10 bases in between. CDR3 sequence (DNA): TGTGCCAGCAGGCCAGGGCCAAATGAAAAACTGTTTTTT. The encoded protein is CASRPGPNEKLFF.

This sequence joins TRBV6-5 and TRBJ2-1, with 8 bases lining up with TRBD2. CDR1 and CDR2 from the germline V gene are MNHEY and SVGAGI. The CDR3 extends over 15 amino acids. V trimming: 6 bases; J trimming: 8 bases; junction bases outside the gene matches: 12. The CDR3 DNA reads as TGTGCCAGCAGCTACAGCGCTCGAGCGGGAGATGAGCAGTTCTTC. Its protein is CASSYSARAGDEQFF.

In this sample, this clonotype turned up many times. The rearrangement uses TRBV27 and TRBJ1-6; D unclear. The V end lost 2 bases, the J end lost 14 bases, and 16 bases lay between the germline ends. Germline V CDR1 and CDR2: MNHEY, SMNVEV (reference sequence). CDR3 length: 14 amino acids. CDR3 nucleotide sequence: TGTGCCAGCAGTTTAAGCGGGTCCACCGCCGCCCTCCACTTT. Translated: CASSLSGSTAALHF.

The chain uses TRBV7-9 and TRBJ1-1, with TRBD1 as a possible D gene (5 bases). This CDR3 is 14 amino acids long. In germline, CDR1 is SEHNR, CDR2 FQNEAQ (reference sequence). V lost 3 bases and J lost 3, with 11 bases in between. CDR3 sequence (DNA): TGTGCCAGCAGCTTCACAGGCAGCCACACTGAAGCTTTCTTT. It encodes CASSFTGSHTEAFF.

The genes are TRBV29-1 and TRBJ2-3, with 8 bases aligning to TRBD2. The CDR3 totals 15 residues. The J segment lost 4 bases and the V segment lost 4 bases, leaving 10 bases of the junction unmatched. Germline CDR1 is SQVTM and CDR2 is ANQGSEA. Written as DNA, the CDR3 is TGCAGCGTTGGAAATTCAGCGGGAGAATCAGATACGCAGTATTTT. As protein: CSVGNSAGESDTQYF.

This chain joins TRBV29-1 and TRBJ2-7; D not resolved. This CDR3 is built from 10 residues. Between the trimmed V and J ends, which lost 6 bases and 3 bases, there was a span of 6 bases. Germline values: CDR1 SQVTM, CDR2 ANQGSEA. The CDR3 coding sequence is TGCAGCGTGTCCGACTACGAGCAGTACTTC. Its protein is CSVSDYEQYF.

This clonotype came up many times. This chain links TRBV12-3 or TRBV12-4 with TRBJ1-5; TRBD1 might be the D (5 bases). This CDR3 spans 21 amino acids. Trimming shortened V by 3 bases and J by 7 bases, and 34 bases separated the two germline ends. CDR3 residues: CASSFLRGEGQFILDGQPQHF. Written as DNA, the CDR3 is TGTGCCAGCAGTTTCCTCCGGGGGGAGGGGCAGTTTATTCTGGACGGCCAGCCCCAGCATTTT.

This clonotype has a count of ten or more. This rearrangement joins TRBV6-1 to TRBJ2-7; TRBD1 matches at 9 bases. V was clipped by 4 bases and J by 5 bases; unmatched bases: 9. The CDR3 is 15 amino acids. From germline, CDR1 is MNHNS and CDR2 SASEGT. CDR3 loop: CASSGPGTGLHEQYF. The CDR3 coding sequence is TGTGCCAGCAGTGGCCCCGGGACAGGGCTGCACGAGCAGTACTTC.

This clonotype was recorded many times. This chain connects TRBV11-2 to TRBJ1-4, with TRBD1 as a possible D gene (5 bases). This CDR3 has 13 amino acids. V was cut by 6 bases and J by 8 bases, with 13 bases left in between. Germline V lookup: CDR1 SGHAT, CDR2 FQNNGV. The chain's CDR3 is CASSSGWGEKLFF. CDR3 sequence (DNA): TGTGCCAGCAGTTCCGGCTGGGGCGAAAAACTGTTTTTT.

Ten or more counts support this clonotype. V gene TRBV28 combines with J gene TRBJ2-7; 9 nucleotides align to TRBD2. V dropped 4 bases and J dropped 4; count of bases not matched to a gene: 11. Germline V gene sequence: CDR1 MDHEN, CDR2 SYDVKM. The CDR3 covers 16 residues. The CDR3 bases are TGTGCCAGCAGTTCCGCGGCGGCGGGAGGGCTTTACGAGCAGTACTTC. Translating gives CASSSAAAGGLYEQYF.

This clonotype was seen repeatedly, ten times or more. The genes are TRBV11-2 and TRBJ2-7; possible D gene TRBD1, 5 bases. Germline CDR1 SGHAT, CDR2 FQNNGV. The CDR3 spans 17 residues. Trimming removed 5 bases at V and 0 bases at J, with 20 bases between. Here the CDR3 reads CASSGISSGKVSYEQYF. DNA for the CDR3: TGTGCCAGCAGCGGAATTTCCTCAGGGAAGGTCTCCTACGAGCAGTACTTC.

Note on this clonotype: Being one base from a much bigger clone, this may be a read error. The chain combines TRBV30 with TRBJ1-5, with a possible D match to TRBD1 (5 bases). The ends were cut back, 5 bases at V and 2 bases at J, with 10 bases in the middle. Germline V gene sequence: CDR1 GTSNPN, CDR2 SVGIG (reference sequence). The CDR3 is 13 amino acids. The CDR3 sequence is CAWGDSGNQPQHF. Written as DNA, the CDR3 is TGTGCCTGGGGCGACAGTGGCAATCAGCCCCAGCATTTT.

On this clonotype itself: A single base separates this from a much larger clone, so it may be a read error. V usage is TRBV20-1 and J usage is TRBJ2-1; TRBD2 aligns across 13 bases. In germline, CDR1 is DFQATT, CDR2 SNEGSKA (reference sequence). This CDR3 comprises 14 residues. The V and J ends lost 3 bases and 6 bases, in that order; junction bases with no gene match: 2. In DNA, the CDR3 is TGCAGTGCTAGCGGACTAGCGGGAGCCAATGAGCAGTTCTTC. Its protein product is CSASGLAGANEQFF.

This clonotype appeared many times. The chain links TRBV6-2 or TRBV6-3 to TRBJ1-1, with D unclear. V lost 2 bases and J lost 5, with 15 bases in between. The CDR3 loop spans 15 amino acids. Germline CDR1 is MNHEY and CDR2 is SVGEGT. CDR3 sequence (DNA): TGTGCCAGCAGTTACAGGCGGGGAGGCCTAACTGAAGCTTTCTTT. Translating gives CASSYRRGGLTEAFF.

The sample holds a few counts of this clonotype. V is TRBV7-9 and J is TRBJ2-7; 8 bases map to TRBD2. The CDR3 runs 16 residues. V lost 1 base and J lost 1; bases outside the gene matches: 6. The V gene's germline CDR1 is SEHNR and CDR2 FQNEAQ (reference sequence). In nucleotides, the CDR3 is TGTGCCAGCAGCTTAGTAGGCCGGGAGGGATCCTACGAGCAGTACTTC. Translating it yields CASSLVGREGSYEQYF.

Many counts were recorded for this clonotype. The chain is built from TRBV28 and TRBJ1-1; D perhaps matches TRBD1 (5 bases). CDR3 length equals 17 residues. V was clipped by 5 bases and J by 1 base, with 20 bases between them. Looked up from germline, CDR1 is MDHEN and CDR2 is SYDVKM. The CDR3 region is CASSDWDDTSGNTEAFF. CDR3 bases: TGTGCCAGCAGTGATTGGGACGACACGAGTGGGAACACTGAAGCTTTCTTT.

This chain connects TRBV11-2 to TRBJ2-3; TRBD2 aligns across 10 bases. Germline assignment: CDR1 SGHAT and CDR2 FQNNGV. This CDR3 has 16 amino acids. V was pared by 5 bases and J by 3 bases, with 8 bases of the junction left unmatched. The CDR3 sequence: CASSIVTSGITDTQYF. Written as DNA, the CDR3 is TGTGCCAGCAGCATAGTAACTAGCGGGATTACAGATACGCAGTATTTT.

This clonotype occurred many times. The rearrangement uses TRBV5-1 and TRBJ2-1; 10 positions match TRBD2. Germline CDR1 reads SGHRS; CDR2 reads YFSETQ. CDR3 size: 16 residues. V lost 2 bases and J lost 2; bases outside the gene matches: 4. Here the CDR3 reads CASSLQLAGTYNEQFF. The CDR3 DNA follows: TGCGCCAGCAGCTTACAACTAGCGGGAACCTACAATGAGCAGTTCTTC. Full variable domain (missing parts from reference TRBV5-1 and TRBJ2-1): KAGVTQTPRYLIKTRGQQVTLSCSPISGHRSVSWYQQTPGQGLQFLFEYFSETQRNKGNFPGRFSGRQFSNSRSEMNVSTLELGDSALYLCASSLQLAGTYNEQFFGPGTRLTVL.

This clonotype has a handful of counts. V is TRBV10-1 and J is TRBJ1-1, with TRBD1 matching over 7 bases. Germline V CDR1 and CDR2: WNHNN, SYGVQD (reference sequence). V gave up 5 bases and J gave up 11 bases; unmatched junction bases: 11. CDR3 length: 13 amino acids. The CDR3 DNA is TGCGCCAGCAGTCGGGACAGAGGCGGATGGGCTTTCTTT. Its translation: CASSRDRGGWAFF.

This clonotype was counted many times. This chain links TRBV30 with TRBJ1-2, with D unclear. Germline V gives CDR1 GTSNPN, CDR2 SVGIG (reference sequence). This CDR3 has 12 amino acids. V was cut by 8 bases and J by 3 bases, with 13 bases left in between. CDR3 nucleotide sequence: TGTGCCCGTGACGGACCTTACTATGGCTACACCTTC. Its translation: CARDGPYYGYTF.

This clonotype was found many times. V is TRBV5-1 and J is TRBJ1-1; maybe TRBD1 (6 bases). Germline-derived CDR1 and CDR2 are SGHRS and YFSETQ. The CDR3 covers 14 residues. V was trimmed by 3 bases and J by 6 bases, leaving 15 bases between them. Here the CDR3 DNA reads TGCGCCAGCAGCTGGAAAGGGGACACAGCTGAAGCTTTCTTT. Its translation is CASSWKGDTAEAFF.

This clonotype was found a few times. This sequence joins TRBV19 and TRBJ2-1, with TRBD1 identical over 9 bases. Germline V gene data show CDR1 as LNHDA and CDR2 as SQIVND (reference sequence). The CDR3 length is 13 residues. Written as DNA, the CDR3 is TGTGCGACCGGGACAGGGCACTACAATGAGCAGTTCTTC. Its translation: CATGTGHYNEQFF.